Shown below are 12 T cell receptor beta chains from a single sample sequenced in a study of CD8 T cells in Susac syndrome. RNA totalling roughly 0.5 to 1 ug underwent reverse transcription with random hexamers. TCRdb reanalysed the immunoSEQ multiplex PCR reads using MiXCR and keeps one entry per CDR3 protein. The table has about 240,000 distinct CDR3 sequences, 90% to 97% seen once. Sequences were obtained from CD4+ T cells from PBMCs. The receptors were sampled from a human donor with Susac syndrome.

The J gene is TRBJ1-5, the V gene TRBV18; D is ambiguous. The germline V gene has CDR1 KGHSH and CDR2 LQKENI. The CDR3 extends over 12 amino acids. Trimming shortened V by 6 bases and J by 0 bases, and 3 bases separated the two germline ends. CDR3 sequence (DNA): TGTGCCAGCTCGACTAGCAATCAGCCCCAGCATTTT. Protein: CASSTSNQPQHF.

The chain links TRBV7-2 to TRBJ1-5; perhaps TRBD1 as D (6 bases). V shed 1 base and J shed 4 bases, with 11 bases lying between them. Per germline, CDR1 SGHTA and CDR2 FQGNSA. The CDR3 consists of 15 residues. CDR3 nucleotide sequence: TGTGCCAGCAGCTTAGTGGGGACAACTAATCAGCCCCAGCATTTT. It yields the protein CASSLVGTTNQPQHF. Full variable domain (remainder filled in from reference TRBV7-2 and TRBJ1-5): GAGVSQSPSNKVTEKGKDVELRCDPISGHTALYWYRQSLGQGLEFLIYFQGNSAPDKSGLPSDRFSAERTGGSVSTLTIQRTQQEDSAVYLCASSLVGTTNQPQHFGDGTRLSIL.

The CDR3 sequence: CASSPSLNYGYTF. The DNA for the CDR3 is TGTGCCAGCAGTCCCTCCCTCAACTATGGCTACACCTTC. This rearrangement joins TRBV27 to TRBJ1-2; no clear D. The CDR3 length is 13 residues. CDR1 MNHEY and CDR2 SMNVEV come from the germline V gene (reference sequence). Between the trimmed V and J ends, which lost 5 bases and 2 bases, there was a span of 9 bases.

The chain employs TRBV5-4 and TRBJ2-1; D is possibly TRBD2 (5 bases). Germline V lookup: CDR1 SGHNT, CDR2 YYREEE (reference sequence). This CDR3 contains 15 residues. V was clipped by 4 bases and J by 9 bases, with 20 bases between them. CDR3 nucleotide sequence: TGTGCCAGCAGCCCGGTGGGAGCGAGCCTTACTGAGCAGTTCTTC. Protein sequence: CASSPVGASLTEQFF.

The chain recombines TRBV5-1 with TRBJ1-1; D gene ambiguous. Looked up from germline, CDR1 is SGHRS and CDR2 is YFSETQ. The CDR3 loop spans 13 amino acids. V lost 6 bases, J lost 0 bases, and 9 bases lay in between. This CDR3 is CASKRNVNTEAFF. DNA of the CDR3: TGCGCCAGCAAAAGGAACGTGAACACTGAAGCTTTCTTT.

The chain combines TRBV5-1 with TRBJ2-7; D tentatively reads TRBD1 or TRBD2 (6 bases each). Germline V CDR1 and CDR2: SGHRS, YFSETQ. Trimming cost V 4 bases and J 4 bases, with 15 bases left between them. The CDR3 has 14 amino acids. CDR3 DNA sequence: TGCGCCAGCAGCCCGACAGGAGGGCGGTACGAGCAGTACTTC. Translated, it gives CASSPTGGRYEQYF.

This clonotype appeared once. The chain combines TRBV4-2 with TRBJ2-7, with 7 bases identical to TRBD2. In germline, CDR1 is LGHNA, CDR2 YNFKEQ. The ends lost 1 base at V and 0 bases at J; junction bases unmatched: 6. The CDR3 totals 16 residues. CDR3 in DNA: TGTGCCAGCAGCCAAGGGACCGGGACTACCTCCTACGAGCAGTACTTC. Its translation is CASSQGTGTTSYEQYF.

The genes are TRBV27 and TRBJ2-4; 8 nucleotides agree with TRBD1. Germline V gene sequence: CDR1 MNHEY, CDR2 SMNVEV (reference sequence). V lost 1 base to trimming and J lost 6 bases; unmatched junction nucleotides: 2. This CDR3 region has 14 residues. The CDR3 is CASSLLGTGNIQYF. CDR3 bases: TGTGCCAGCAGTTTATTAGGGACAGGAAACATTCAGTACTTC.

The gene calls are TRBV30 and TRBJ2-3; perhaps TRBD2 as D (5 bases). Germline CDR1 and CDR2: GTSNPN and SVGIG (reference sequence). With 5 bases removed from V and 6 bases from J, the gap between germline ends came to 12 bases. The CDR3 covers 12 residues. CDR3 sequence (DNA): TGTGCCTGGGCGGACGGCGGGGATACGCAGTATTTT. Amino acids: CAWADGGDTQYF.

The chain is built from TRBV27 and TRBJ2-1; D is unclear. This CDR3 is built from 16 residues. The germline gives CDR1 MNHEY, CDR2 SMNVEV (reference sequence). V was trimmed by 3 bases and J by 0 bases, leaving 12 bases between them. The CDR3 reads CASSFQRRSSYNEQFF. CDR3 bases: TGTGCCAGCAGTTTCCAGAGACGGAGCTCCTACAATGAGCAGTTCTTC.

The V and J genes are TRBV19 and TRBJ1-1, with 8 bases identical to TRBD1. Germline assignment: CDR1 LNHDA and CDR2 SQIVND (reference sequence). This CDR3 contains 13 residues. The V segment lost 6 bases and the J segment 1 base; nucleotides outside the gene matches: 1. CDR3 DNA sequence: TGTGCCAGTAGAGACAGGGGGAACACTGAAGCTTTCTTT. Residues: CASRDRGNTEAFF.

The chain links TRBV29-1 to TRBJ2-1, with D hard to call. Germline CDR1 SQVTM, CDR2 ANQGSEA. V was trimmed by 7 bases and J by 4 bases, leaving 11 bases between them. The CDR3 has 12 amino acids. CDR3 protein: CSACRSYNEQFF. In DNA, the CDR3 is TGCAGCGCGTGTAGATCATACAATGAGCAGTTCTTC.